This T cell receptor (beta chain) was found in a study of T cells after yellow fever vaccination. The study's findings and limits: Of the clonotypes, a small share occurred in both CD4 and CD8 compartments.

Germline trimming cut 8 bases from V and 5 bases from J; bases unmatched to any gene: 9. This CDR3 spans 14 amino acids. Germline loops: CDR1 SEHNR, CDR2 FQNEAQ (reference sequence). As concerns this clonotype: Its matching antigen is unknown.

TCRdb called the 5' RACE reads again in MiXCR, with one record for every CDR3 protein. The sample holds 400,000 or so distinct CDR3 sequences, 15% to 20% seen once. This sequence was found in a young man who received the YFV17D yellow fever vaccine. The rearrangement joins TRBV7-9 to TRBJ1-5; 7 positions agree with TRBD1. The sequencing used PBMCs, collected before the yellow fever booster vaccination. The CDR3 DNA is TGTGCCAGCTCCGTACAGGGGATCGATCAGCCCCAGCATTTT. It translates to CASSVQGIDQPQHF.